This section outlines one T cell receptor beta chain sequence together with its context. No cognate antigen has been identified for it. No much larger clone is present one base from it, and per-base qualities are unavailable. The data stem from a study of human T cells and chemical hapten exposure (dated by TCRdb to the early 2020s). Notes on the research overall: For sensitization, 2% DPC in acetone was applied to an approximately 2 cm by approximately 2 cm area of upper inner arm skin. The mostly female patient cohort included alopecia areata with under or over 50% scalp involvement, alopecia totalis and alopecia universalis. Patch testing was done on the upper back using Finn chambers containing 0.01% DPC, and results were scored after 6 days according to International Contact Dermatitis Research Group standards. Libraries were pooled for sequencing, and per-sample TCR yields varied mainly because of small differences in library volumes within the pool. Patient blood was sampled pre-sensitization (week 0) and at 2, 6 and about 24 weeks after DPC sensitization. The study tracked peripheral blood TCR repertoire changes in vivo during primary and secondary sensitization to the hapten diphenylcyclopropenone (DPC) in alopecia patients. Throughout the study period of 20 to 30 weeks, patients also received therapeutic DPC doses to the scalp every week. Roughly 30 alopecia patients provided blood for TCR sequencing at one to four time points (pre-sensitization, 2, 6 and 24 weeks). Results the study describes overall, beyond this receptor: Repeated subsampling changed both the strength of the expansion versus patch-test correlation and the threshold at which that correlation became significant. A positive correlation was found between the number of PT1 expanded TCRs and patch test score, with significance reached at thresholds 8, 16 and 32 but not 4. Significantly more large CDR3 similarity clusters were formed by expanded TCRs than by pre-sensitization or healthy control sets, consistent with antigen-driven responses. Alopecia, a presumed autoimmune disease, was present in all patients, so the immune response of the patients might differ from that of healthy individuals. No change with DPC sensitization was found in the number of TCRs above 1 in 1000 frequency, and no evidence of global repertoire structure alterations was found.

The germline V gene supplies CDR1 SGHAT and CDR2 FQNNGV. V ends up 5 bases short and J 8 bases short, with an unmatched junction base count of 8. The CDR3 measures 15 amino acids from cysteine to phenylalanine. The only DNA kept is the CDR3, 45 bases in frame from the first base. During library preparation, unique molecular identifiers were attached to individual cDNA molecules so that TCRs could be counted quantitatively and reproducibly. For every blood RNA sample, sequencing covered both the TCR alpha and TCR beta chains. Regarding the original processing steps: A median of approximately 100,000 TCRs per sample was observed, with a range of roughly 23,224 to 750,000. The Decombinator software suite was used to annotate V, J and CDR3 in the TCR reads. To make PS versus PT1 abundance plots, every sample was subsampled to the same number of TCRs (28,000). Expanded TCRs were defined as absent before sensitization and observed at least eight times at the 2-week time point. The raw public reads went through TCRdb reprocessing: fastp at Q25, MiXCR clone calling, in-frame beta chains kept. Here each entry gathers all rows of one CDR3 protein and keeps the most common genes and DNA. The V and J calls were determined by TCRdb, not by the authors. This sample lists approximately 5,000 distinct CDR3 sequences; around 50% were detected once. About 4.1% of the sample is in the top ten clones.

The sample's treatment or condition, from its label and the paper: therapeutic diphenylcyclopropenone sensitization with weekly scalp DPC. At each patch-test visit, blood was drawn before the patch test was applied. To be eligible, patients had to be aged 18 to 70, diagnosed with alopecia and judged suitable for DPC therapy, while pregnant patients were excluded. Total RNA was isolated from unfractionated whole blood collected in Tempus Blood RNA tubes. The rearranged chain carries TRBV11-2 and TRBJ2-1, and 11 junction bases match TRBD2. Specimen: whole blood, collected before DPC sensitization or 2, 6, or about 24 weeks after (not recorded which). The TCR comes from an adult with alopecia areata. Some clones in this sample may be carry-over from other donors' samples. This table probably holds off-target reads from a library built for another chain. The DNA is TGTGCCAGCAGCGTGACTAGCGGGACACCCCATGAGCAGTTCTTC. Its protein is CASSVTSGTPHEQFF. Joined to the reference TRBV11-2 and TRBJ2-1 proteins, this CDR3 gives the full variable domain: EAGVAQSPRYKIIEKRQSVAFWCNPISGHATLYWYQQILGQGPKLLIQFQNNGVVDDSQLPKDRFSAERLKGVDSTLKIQPAKLEDSAVYLCASSVTSGTPHEQFFGPGTRLTVL.